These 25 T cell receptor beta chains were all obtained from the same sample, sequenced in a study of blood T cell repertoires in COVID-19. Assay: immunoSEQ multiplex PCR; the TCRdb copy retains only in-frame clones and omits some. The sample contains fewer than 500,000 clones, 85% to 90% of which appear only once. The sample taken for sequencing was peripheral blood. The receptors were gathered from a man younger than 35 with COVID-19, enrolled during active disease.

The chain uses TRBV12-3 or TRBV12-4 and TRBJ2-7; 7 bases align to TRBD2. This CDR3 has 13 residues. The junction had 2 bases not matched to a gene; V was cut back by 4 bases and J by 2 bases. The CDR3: CASSSGLAYEQYF. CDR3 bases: TGTGCCAGCAGTTCAGGACTAGCCTACGAGCAGTACTTC.

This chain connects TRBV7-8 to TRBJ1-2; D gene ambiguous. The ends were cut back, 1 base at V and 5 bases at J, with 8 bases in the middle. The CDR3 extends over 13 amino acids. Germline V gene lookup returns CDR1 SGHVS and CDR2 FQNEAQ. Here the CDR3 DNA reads TGTGCCAGCAGCTTAGACGGAGGGTATGGCTACACCTTC. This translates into CASSLDGGYGYTF.

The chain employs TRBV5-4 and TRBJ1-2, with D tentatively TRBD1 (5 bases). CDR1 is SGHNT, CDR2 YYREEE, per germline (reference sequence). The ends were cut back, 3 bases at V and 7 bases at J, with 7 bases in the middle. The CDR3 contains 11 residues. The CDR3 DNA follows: TGTGCCAGCAGCTCAGGGTTTGGCTACACCTTC. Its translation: CASSSGFGYTF.

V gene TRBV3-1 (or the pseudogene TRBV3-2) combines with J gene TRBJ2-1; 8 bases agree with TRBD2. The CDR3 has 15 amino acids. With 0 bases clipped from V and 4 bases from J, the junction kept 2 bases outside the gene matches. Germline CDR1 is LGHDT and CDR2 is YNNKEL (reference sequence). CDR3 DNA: TGTGCCAGCAGCCAAGAGGTAGCGGGGTACAATGAGCAGTTCTTC. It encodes CASSQEVAGYNEQFF.

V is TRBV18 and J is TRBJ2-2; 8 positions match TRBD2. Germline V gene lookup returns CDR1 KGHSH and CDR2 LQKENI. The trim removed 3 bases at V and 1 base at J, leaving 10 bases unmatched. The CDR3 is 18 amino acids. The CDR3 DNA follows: TGTGCCAGCTCACCCGCGGCGGGAGCGGGGGTGAACACCGGGGAGCTGTTTTTT. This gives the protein CASSPAAGAGVNTGELFF.

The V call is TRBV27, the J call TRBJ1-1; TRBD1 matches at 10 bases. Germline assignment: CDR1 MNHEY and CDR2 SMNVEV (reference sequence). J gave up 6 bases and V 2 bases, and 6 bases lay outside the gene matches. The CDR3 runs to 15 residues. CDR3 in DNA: TGTGCCAGCAGTTTAAGACAGGGGGCGAGGTCTGAAGCTTTCTTT. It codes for CASSLRQGARSEAFF.

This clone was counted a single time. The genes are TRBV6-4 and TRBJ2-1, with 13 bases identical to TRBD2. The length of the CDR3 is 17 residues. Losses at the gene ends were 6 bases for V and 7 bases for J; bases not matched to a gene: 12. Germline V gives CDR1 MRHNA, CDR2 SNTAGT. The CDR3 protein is CASSPQSELAGGNEQFF. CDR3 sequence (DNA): TGTGCCAGCAGCCCCCAGTCTGAACTAGCGGGGGGGAATGAGCAGTTCTTC.

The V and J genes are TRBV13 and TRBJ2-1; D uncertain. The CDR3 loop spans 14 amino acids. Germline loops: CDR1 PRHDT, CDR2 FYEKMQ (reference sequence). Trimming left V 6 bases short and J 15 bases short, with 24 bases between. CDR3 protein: CASRESRSSPPLFF. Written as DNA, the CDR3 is TGTGCCAGCAGAGAGAGTAGGTCTAGTCCCCCCTTGTTCTTC.

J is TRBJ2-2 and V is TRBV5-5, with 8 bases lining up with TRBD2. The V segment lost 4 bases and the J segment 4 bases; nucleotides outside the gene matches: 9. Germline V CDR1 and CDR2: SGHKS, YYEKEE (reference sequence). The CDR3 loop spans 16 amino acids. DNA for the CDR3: TGTGCCAGCAGCCCGGAGGTTAGCGGGGCCACCGGGGAGCTGTTTTTT. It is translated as CASSPEVSGATGELFF.

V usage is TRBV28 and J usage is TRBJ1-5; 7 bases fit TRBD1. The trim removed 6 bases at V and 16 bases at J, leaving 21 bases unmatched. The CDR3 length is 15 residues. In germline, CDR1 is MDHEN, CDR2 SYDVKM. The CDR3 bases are TGTGCCAGCAGGCCTCCTGAAGCAGGGGGTATGAGGGGTCATTTT. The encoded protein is CASRPPEAGGMRGHF.

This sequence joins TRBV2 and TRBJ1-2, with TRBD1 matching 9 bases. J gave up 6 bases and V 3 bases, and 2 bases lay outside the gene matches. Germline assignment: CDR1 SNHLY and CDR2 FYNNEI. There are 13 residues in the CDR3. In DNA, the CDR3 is TGTGCCAGCAGTGAGAACAGGGGGCATGGCTACACCTTC. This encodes CASSENRGHGYTF.

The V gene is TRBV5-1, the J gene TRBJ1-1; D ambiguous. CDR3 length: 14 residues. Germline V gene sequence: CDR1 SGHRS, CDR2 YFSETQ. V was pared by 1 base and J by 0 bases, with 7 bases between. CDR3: CASSLTALNTEAFF. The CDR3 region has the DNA TGCGCCAGCAGCTTGACTGCTTTGAACACTGAAGCTTTCTTT.

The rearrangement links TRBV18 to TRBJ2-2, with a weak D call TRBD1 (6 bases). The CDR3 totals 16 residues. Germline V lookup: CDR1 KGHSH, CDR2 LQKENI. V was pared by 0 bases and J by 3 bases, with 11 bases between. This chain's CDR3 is CASSPPSGTYTGELFF. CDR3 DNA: TGTGCCAGCTCACCACCGTCAGGGACATACACCGGGGAGCTGTTTTTT.

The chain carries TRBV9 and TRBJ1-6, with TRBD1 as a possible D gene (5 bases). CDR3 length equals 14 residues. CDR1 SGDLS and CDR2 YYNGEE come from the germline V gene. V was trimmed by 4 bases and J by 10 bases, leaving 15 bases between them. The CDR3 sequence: CASSPRGGGSPLHF. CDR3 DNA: TGTGCCAGCAGCCCTAGAGGCGGGGGATCACCCCTCCACTTT.

The CDR3 sequence: CASSFPGRYSNQPQHF. For the CDR3, the DNA is TGTGCCAGCAGTTTCCCGGGTAGATATAGCAATCAGCCCCAGCATTTT. The chain combines TRBV28 with TRBJ1-5; D is unclear. The CDR3 is 16 residues long. CDR1 is MDHEN and CDR2 is SYDVKM in the germline V gene. Trimming removed 3 bases at V and 0 bases at J, with 12 bases between.

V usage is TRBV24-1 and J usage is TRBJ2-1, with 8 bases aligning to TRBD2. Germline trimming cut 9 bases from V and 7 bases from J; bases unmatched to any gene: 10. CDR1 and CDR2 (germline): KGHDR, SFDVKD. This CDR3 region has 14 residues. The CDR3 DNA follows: TGTGCCACCGCATTAGCGGGACGGTGGAATGAGCAGTTCTTC. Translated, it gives CATALAGRWNEQFF.

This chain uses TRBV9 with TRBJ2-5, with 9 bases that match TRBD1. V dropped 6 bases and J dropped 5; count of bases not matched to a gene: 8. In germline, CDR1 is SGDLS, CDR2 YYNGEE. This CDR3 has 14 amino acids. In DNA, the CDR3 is TGTGCCAGCAACCAACAGGGGGCATTGGAGACCCAGTACTTC. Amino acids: CASNQQGALETQYF.

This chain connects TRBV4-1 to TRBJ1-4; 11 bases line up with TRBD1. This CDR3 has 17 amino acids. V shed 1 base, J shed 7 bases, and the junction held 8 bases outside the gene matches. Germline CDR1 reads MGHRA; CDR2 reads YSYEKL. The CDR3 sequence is CASSQVHSGTGGEKLFF. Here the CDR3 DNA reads TGCGCCAGCAGCCAAGTCCACTCCGGGACAGGGGGTGAAAAACTGTTTTTT.

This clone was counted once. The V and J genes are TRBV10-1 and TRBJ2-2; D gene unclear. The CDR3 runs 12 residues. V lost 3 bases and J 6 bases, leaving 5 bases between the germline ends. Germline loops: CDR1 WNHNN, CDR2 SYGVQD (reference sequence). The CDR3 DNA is TGCGCCAGCAGTGACCCGTCCGGGGAGCTGTTTTTT. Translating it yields CASSDPSGELFF.

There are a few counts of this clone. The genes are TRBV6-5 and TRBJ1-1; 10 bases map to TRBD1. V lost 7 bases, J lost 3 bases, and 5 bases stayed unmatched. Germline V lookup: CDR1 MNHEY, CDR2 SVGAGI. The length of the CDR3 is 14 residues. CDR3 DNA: TGTGCCAGCACCTCGGGACAGGGGTACACTGAAGCTTTCTTT. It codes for CASTSGQGYTEAFF.

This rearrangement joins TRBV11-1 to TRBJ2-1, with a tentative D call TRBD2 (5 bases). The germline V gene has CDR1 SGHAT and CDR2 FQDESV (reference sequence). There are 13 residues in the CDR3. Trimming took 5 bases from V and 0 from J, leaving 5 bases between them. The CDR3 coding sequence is TGTGCCAGCAGCCGGGACTCCTACAATGAGCAGTTCTTC. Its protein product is CASSRDSYNEQFF.

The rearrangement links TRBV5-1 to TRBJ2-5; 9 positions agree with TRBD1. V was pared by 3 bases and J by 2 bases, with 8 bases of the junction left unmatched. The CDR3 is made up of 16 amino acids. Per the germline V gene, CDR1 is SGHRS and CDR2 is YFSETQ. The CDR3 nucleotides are TGCGCCAGCAGCTCTATCCGCGGACAGGGGCAAGAGACCCAGTACTTC. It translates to CASSSIRGQGQETQYF.

CDR3 loop: CASSQQNRYGYTF. The CDR3 DNA follows: TGTGCCAGCAGCCAACAGAATCGCTATGGCTACACCTTC. The genes are TRBV5-4 and TRBJ1-2, with unresolved D. Trimming cost V 4 bases and J 4 bases, with 11 bases left between them. The CDR3 loop spans 13 amino acids. Germline V CDR1 and CDR2: SGHNT, YYREEE (reference sequence).

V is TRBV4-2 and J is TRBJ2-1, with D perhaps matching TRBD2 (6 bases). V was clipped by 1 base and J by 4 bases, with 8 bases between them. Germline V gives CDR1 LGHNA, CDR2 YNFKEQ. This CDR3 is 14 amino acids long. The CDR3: CASSQGGLYNEQFF. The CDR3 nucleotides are TGTGCCAGCAGCCAAGGGGGACTTTACAATGAGCAGTTCTTC.

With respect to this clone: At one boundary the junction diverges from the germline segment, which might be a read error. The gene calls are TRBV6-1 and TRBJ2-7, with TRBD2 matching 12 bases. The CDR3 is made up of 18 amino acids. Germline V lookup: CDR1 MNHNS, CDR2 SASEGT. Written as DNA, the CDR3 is TGTGCCAGCAGGGAAGGCCTAGCGGGAGGGCCGACGACATACGAGCAGTACTTC. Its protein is CASREGLAGGPTTYEQYF.